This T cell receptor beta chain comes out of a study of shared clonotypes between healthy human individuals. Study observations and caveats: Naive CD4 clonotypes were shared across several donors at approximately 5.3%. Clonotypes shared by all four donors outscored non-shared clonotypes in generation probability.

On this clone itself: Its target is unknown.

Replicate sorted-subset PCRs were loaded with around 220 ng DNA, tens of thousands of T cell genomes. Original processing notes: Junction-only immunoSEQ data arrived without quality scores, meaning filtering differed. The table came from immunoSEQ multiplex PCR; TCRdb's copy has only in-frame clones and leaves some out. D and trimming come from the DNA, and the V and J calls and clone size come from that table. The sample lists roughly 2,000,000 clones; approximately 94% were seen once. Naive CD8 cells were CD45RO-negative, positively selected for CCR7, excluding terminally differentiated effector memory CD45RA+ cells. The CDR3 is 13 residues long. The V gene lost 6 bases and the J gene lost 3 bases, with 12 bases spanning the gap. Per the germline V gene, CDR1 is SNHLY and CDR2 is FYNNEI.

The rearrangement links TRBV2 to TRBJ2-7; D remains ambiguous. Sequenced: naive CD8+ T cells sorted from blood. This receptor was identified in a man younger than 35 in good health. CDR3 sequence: CASRFNSLYEQYF. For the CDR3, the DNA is TGTGCCAGCAGATTCAACAGCCTCTACGAGCAGTACTTC. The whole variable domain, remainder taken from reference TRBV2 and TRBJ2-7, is EPEVTQTPSHQVTQMGQEVILRCVPISNHLYFYWYRQILGQKVEFLVSFYNNEISEKSEIFDDQFSVERPDGSNFTLKIRSTKLEDSAMYFCASRFNSLYEQYFGPGTRLTVT.